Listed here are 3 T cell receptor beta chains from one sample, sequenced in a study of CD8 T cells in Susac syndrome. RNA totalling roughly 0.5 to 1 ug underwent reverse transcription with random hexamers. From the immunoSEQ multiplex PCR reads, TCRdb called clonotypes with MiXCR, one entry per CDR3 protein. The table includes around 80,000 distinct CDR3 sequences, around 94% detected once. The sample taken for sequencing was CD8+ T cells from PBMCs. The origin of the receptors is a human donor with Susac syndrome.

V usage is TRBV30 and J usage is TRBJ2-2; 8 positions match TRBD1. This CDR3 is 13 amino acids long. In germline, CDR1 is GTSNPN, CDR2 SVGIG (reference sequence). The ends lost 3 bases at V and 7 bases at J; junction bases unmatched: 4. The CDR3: CAWRGDRSGELFF. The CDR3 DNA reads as TGTGCCTGGAGGGGGGACAGGAGCGGGGAGCTGTTTTTT.

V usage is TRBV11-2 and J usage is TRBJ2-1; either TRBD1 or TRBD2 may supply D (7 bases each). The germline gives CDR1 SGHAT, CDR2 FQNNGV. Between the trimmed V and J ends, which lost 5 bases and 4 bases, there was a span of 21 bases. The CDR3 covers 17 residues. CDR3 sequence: CASSPWDRLAKYNEQFF. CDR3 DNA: TGTGCCAGCAGCCCATGGGACAGACTAGCAAAATACAATGAGCAGTTCTTC.

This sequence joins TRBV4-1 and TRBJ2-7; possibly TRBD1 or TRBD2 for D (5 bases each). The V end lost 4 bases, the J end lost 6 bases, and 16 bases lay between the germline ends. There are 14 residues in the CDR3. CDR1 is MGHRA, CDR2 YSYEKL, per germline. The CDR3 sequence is CASSPGPPTGEQYF. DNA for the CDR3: TGCGCCAGCAGCCCGGGGCCCCCAACGGGCGAGCAGTACTTC.